This T cell receptor (beta chain) was identified during a study of T cell clusters in autoimmune cytopenias. Study-level findings and limits: Compared with active autoimmune hepatitis patients, healthy donors showed 2.5 to 3-fold more exclusive TRB clusters.

Of note for this clonotype: As yet, its antigen is unknown.

TRB rearrangements were amplified by touch-down multiplex PCR with mixed TRB-A/B primers. No DNA is given; TCRdb re-called the multiplex PCR reads and lists each CDR3 protein once. Recorded for this sample: 4,000 or so distinct CDR3 sequences. CDR3 length equals 16 residues. CDR1 and CDR2 (germline): KGHSH, LQKENI. About 37,500 genome equivalents of blood DNA were amplified for TRB. The receptor's source is a human donor with an autoimmune cytopenia or autoimmune hepatitis (not recorded which). The sample was peripheral blood. This rearrangement joins TRBV18 to TRBJ2-6. The CDR3 protein is CASSPYPTAGANVLTF.